The present T cell receptor beta chain was sequenced within a study of cytomegalovirus exposure and HLA in healthy donors. Whole-study findings and limits: A later analysis associated 15,000 or so TCR beta sequences with HLA alleles at a 0.05 false discovery rate.

At the time of sampling, donors were nominally healthy, though unrecorded immune exposures were likely. 13 Jbeta primers and 60 Vbeta primers were used for the PCR. The assay was immunoSEQ multiplex PCR, and TCRdb's table has in-frame clones only and misses some. The sample comprises about 160,000 clones, approximately 67% of which are singletons, and roughly 4% rests with the top ten. J was trimmed by 4 bases and V by 0 bases; bases with no gene match: 5. This CDR3 spans 15 amino acids. Germline V gene sequence: CDR1 SEHNR, CDR2 FQNEAQ (reference sequence). To note about this clone: No antigen is known for it.

Sequenced: PBMCs. This rearrangement joins TRBV7-9 to TRBJ1-2, with TRBD1 matching over 7 bases. The receptor comes from a woman under 30 in good health and CMV-seropositive. The CDR3: CASSLATGPFYGYTF. CDR3 DNA sequence: TGTGCCAGCAGCTTAGCGACAGGGCCGTTCTATGGCTACACCTTC.